The clone carrying this T cell receptor (beta chain) was counted between two and nine times. Its antigen remains unknown. Per the germline V gene, CDR1 is MNHEY and CDR2 is SVGAGI. The CDR3 length is 16 residues. Trimming at V came to 7 bases and at J to 4 bases, leaving 9 bases not matched to a gene. The sample comes from a study of CD8 T cells in ankylosing spondylitis. TCRdb re-called the 5' RACE reads through MiXCR, storing one row per CDR3 protein. The sample records some 330,000 distinct CDR3 sequences, under 8.5% being singletons. General study findings and limits: Those disease-linked clones were CD8+; they were also relatively rare in peripheral blood. For ankylosing spondylitis blood, a TCR beta motif of 7 or 8 highly homologous variants appeared characteristic.

The chain combines TRBV6-5 with TRBJ2-1; TRBD2 matches 11 bases. The TCR sequence derives from a male donor with ankylosing spondylitis. The sequencing input was blood, either unsorted or a sorted T cell fraction (not recorded which). The CDR3: CASMSLAGAGYNEQFF. The CDR3 nucleotides read TGTGCCAGCATGTCACTAGCGGGAGCGGGTTACAATGAGCAGTTCTTC.